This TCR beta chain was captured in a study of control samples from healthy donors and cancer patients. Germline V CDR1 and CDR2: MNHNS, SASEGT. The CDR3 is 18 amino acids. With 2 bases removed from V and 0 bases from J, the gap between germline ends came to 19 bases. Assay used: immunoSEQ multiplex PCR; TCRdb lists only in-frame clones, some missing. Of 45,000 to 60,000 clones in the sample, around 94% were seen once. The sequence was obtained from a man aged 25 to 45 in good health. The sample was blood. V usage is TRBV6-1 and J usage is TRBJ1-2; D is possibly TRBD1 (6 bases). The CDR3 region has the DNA TGTGCCAGCAGTGAACATTTGTCGGGCCAGGGGACTAACTATGGCTACACCTTC. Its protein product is CASSEHLSGQGTNYGYTF.